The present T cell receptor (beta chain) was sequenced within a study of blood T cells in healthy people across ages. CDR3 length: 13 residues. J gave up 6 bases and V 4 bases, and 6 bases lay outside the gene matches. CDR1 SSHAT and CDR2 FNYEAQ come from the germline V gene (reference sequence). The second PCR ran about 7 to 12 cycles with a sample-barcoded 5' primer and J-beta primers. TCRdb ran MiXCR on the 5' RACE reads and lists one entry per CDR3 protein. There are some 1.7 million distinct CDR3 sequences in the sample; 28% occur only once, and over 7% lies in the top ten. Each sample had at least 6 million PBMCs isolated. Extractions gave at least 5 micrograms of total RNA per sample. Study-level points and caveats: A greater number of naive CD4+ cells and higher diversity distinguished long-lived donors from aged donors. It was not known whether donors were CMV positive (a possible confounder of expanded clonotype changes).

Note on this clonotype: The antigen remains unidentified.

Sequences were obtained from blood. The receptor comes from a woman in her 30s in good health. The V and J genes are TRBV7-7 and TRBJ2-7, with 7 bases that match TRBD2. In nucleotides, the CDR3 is TGTGCCAGCAGCTCAAATTCGGGGGGCGAGCAGTACTTC. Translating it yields CASSSNSGGEQYF.